This T cell receptor beta chain is drawn from a study of human T cells and chemical hapten exposure. Study in general: An area of 2 cm by more than 1.5 cm on upper inner arm skin received 2% DPC for sensitization. TCR yield per sample varied, mainly due to pooled library volumes.

This clonotype was seen only a few times. Original handling: Across samples, TCR counts had a median of about 100,000 and ranged from about 23,224 to 690,600. TCRdb processed the RACE reads anew with MiXCR; each CDR3 protein has one entry. V and J calls and clone size were set by TCRdb, not the authors. The repertoire holds tens of thousands of distinct CDR3 sequences, with 10% as singletons. Time point here: patch test 1, 2 weeks after DPC sensitization. Treatment specified: therapeutic diphenylcyclopropenone sensitization with weekly scalp DPC. CDR3 size: 14 residues. Germline CDR1 SGHDT, CDR2 YYEEEE. V was shortened by 2 bases and J by 2 bases, with 10 bases between the two germline ends.

This chain connects TRBV5-6 to TRBJ1-1; D not certain. The source is a man in his forties with alopecia areata. Some clones in this sample may be carry-over from other donors' samples. Here the sequenced sample was whole blood, taken in connection with sensitization to the hapten diphenylcyclopropenone (DPC). The CDR3 DNA is TGTGCCAGCAGCTTAATTGGGCTCAACACTGAAGCTTTCTTT. It codes for CASSLIGLNTEAFF. The complete variable domain, with remaining parts taken from reference TRBV5-6 and TRBJ1-1, reads DAGVTQSPTHLIKTRGQQVTLRCSPKSGHDTVSWYQQALGQGPQFIFQYYEEEERQRGNFPDRFSGHQFPNYSSELNVNALLLGDSALYLCASSLIGLNTEAFFGQGTRLTVV.